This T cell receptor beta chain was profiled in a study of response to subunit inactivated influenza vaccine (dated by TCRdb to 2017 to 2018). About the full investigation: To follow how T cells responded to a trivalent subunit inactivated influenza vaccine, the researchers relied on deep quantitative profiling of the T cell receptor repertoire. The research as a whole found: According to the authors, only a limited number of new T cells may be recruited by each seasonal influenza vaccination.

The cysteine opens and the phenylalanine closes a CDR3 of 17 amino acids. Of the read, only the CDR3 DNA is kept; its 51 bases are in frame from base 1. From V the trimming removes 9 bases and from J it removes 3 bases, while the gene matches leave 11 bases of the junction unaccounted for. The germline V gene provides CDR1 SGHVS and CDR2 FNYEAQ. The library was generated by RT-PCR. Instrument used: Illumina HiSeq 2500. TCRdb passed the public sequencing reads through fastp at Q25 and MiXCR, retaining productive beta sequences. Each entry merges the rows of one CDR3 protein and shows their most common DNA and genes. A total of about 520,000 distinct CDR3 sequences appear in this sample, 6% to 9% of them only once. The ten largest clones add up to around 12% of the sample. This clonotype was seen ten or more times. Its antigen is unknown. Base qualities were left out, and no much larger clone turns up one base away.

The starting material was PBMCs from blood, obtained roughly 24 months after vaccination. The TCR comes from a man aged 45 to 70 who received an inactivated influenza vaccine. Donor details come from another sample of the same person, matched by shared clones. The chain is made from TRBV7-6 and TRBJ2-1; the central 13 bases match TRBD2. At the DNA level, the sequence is TGTGCCAGTTCATTTTCGAGACTAGCGGGGGGCTACAATGAGCAGTTCTTC. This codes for CASSFSRLAGGYNEQFF.